The rows below give T cell receptor beta chains drawn from one sample of a study of regulatory T cells in long-lasting Graves disease. One entry per CDR3 protein results from TCRdb running MiXCR on the multiplex PCR reads. The sample includes some 350,000 distinct CDR3 sequences, 15% to 20% of them seen just once. The same sample was also studied in work on T cells in Graves' hyperthyroidism and ophthalmopathy.

Source: peripheral blood mononuclear cells (PBMCs), taken at new diagnosis, from a patient treated with antithyroid drugs. These receptors came from a woman aged 18 to 35 with Graves disease. The CDR3 runs from the conserved cysteine through the conserved F or W. The D gene is left open where the match is weak. Clone size is given for some rows only: seen once, a few or many times, or a class if the clone is expanded.

CDR3 protein: CASSEGGVQETQYF
CDR3 DNA: TGCGCCAGCAGCGAGGGGGGGGTTCAAGAGACCCAGTACTTC
J gene: TRBJ2-5
D gene: NA
V gene: TRBV5-1
clone size: NA

CDR3 protein: CSARVGSGAYGYTF
CDR3 DNA: TGCAGTGCTAGAGTGGGGTCAGGGGCCTATGGCTACACCTTC
J gene: TRBJ1-2
D gene: NA
V gene: TRBV20-1
clone size: NA

CDR3 protein: CASSSGLALWQFF
CDR3 DNA: TGTGCCAGCAGCTCCGGACTAGCCCTCTGGCAGTTCTTC
J gene: TRBJ2-1
D gene: TRBD2
V gene: TRBV5-6
clone size: many

CDR3 protein: CASRVLHQPQHF
CDR3 DNA: TGTGCCAGCAGAGTTTTGCATCAGCCCCAGCATTTT
J gene: TRBJ1-5
D gene: NA
V gene: TRBV6-1
clone size: few

CDR3 protein: CASSPRTGGGYEQYF
CDR3 DNA: TGTGCCAGTAGTCCGCGGACAGGGGGCGGGTACGAGCAGTACTTC
J gene: TRBJ2-7
D gene: TRBD1
V gene: TRBV7-2
clone size: NA

CDR3 protein: CASRRDGPYEQYF
CDR3 DNA: TGTGCCAGCAGGAGGGACGGACCCTACGAGCAGTACTTC
J gene: TRBJ2-7
D gene: NA
V gene: TRBV12-3/TRBV12-4
clone size: many

CDR3 protein: CASSTYRTDSLNTEAFF
CDR3 DNA: TGTGCCAGCAGCACATACCGCACTGACAGTTTGAACACTGAAGCTTTCTTT
J gene: TRBJ1-1
D gene: NA
V gene: TRBV27
clone size: many

CDR3 protein: CATGRAGIEQYF
CDR3 DNA: TGTGCCACCGGCAGAGCAGGGATTGAGCAGTACTTC
J gene: TRBJ2-7
D gene: NA
V gene: TRBV15
clone size: few

CDR3 protein: CASSQDYDRDHGYTF
CDR3 DNA: TGTGCCAGCAGCCAAGATTACGACAGGGACCATGGCTACACCTTC
J gene: TRBJ1-2
D gene: TRBD1
V gene: TRBV4-2
clone size: NA

CDR3 protein: CASSLRQNSYEQYF
CDR3 DNA: TGTGCCAGCAGTTTACGGCAGAACTCCTACGAGCAGTACTTC
J gene: TRBJ2-7
D gene: NA
V gene: TRBV27
clone size: many

CDR3 protein: CASSSAGVTDTQYF
CDR3 DNA: TGTGCCAGTAGTTCGGCGGGAGTTACAGATACGCAGTATTTT
J gene: TRBJ2-3
D gene: TRBD2
V gene: TRBV19
clone size: NA

CDR3 protein: CSAPFGASGRATSTDTQYF
CDR3 DNA: TGCAGTGCTCCCTTTGGGGCTAGCGGGAGGGCTACTAGCACAGATACGCAGTATTTT
J gene: TRBJ2-3
D gene: TRBD2
V gene: TRBV20-1
clone size: many

CDR3 protein: CASSFGGGSNEQFF
CDR3 DNA: TGTGCCAGCAGCTTCGGGGGAGGAAGCAATGAGCAGTTCTTC
J gene: TRBJ2-1
D gene: NA
V gene: TRBV7-9
clone size: many

CDR3 protein: CASSQDPGSEQYF
CDR3 DNA: TGTGCCAGCAGCCAGGATCCGGGTAGCGAGCAGTACTTC
J gene: TRBJ2-7
D gene: NA
V gene: TRBV3-1
clone size: many

CDR3 protein: CASSSRGWDTLLVGSGANVLTF
CDR3 DNA: TGTGCCAGCAGTTCCCGGGGTTGGGACACCCTTTTAGTGGGCTCTGGGGCCAACGTCCTGACTTTC
J gene: TRBJ2-6
D gene: NA
V gene: TRBV6-2/TRBV6-3
clone size: many

CDR3 protein: CASSELLAGGLSYNEQFF
CDR3 DNA: TGTGCCAGCAGTGAGTTGCTAGCGGGGGGTCTCAGCTACAATGAGCAGTTCTTC
J gene: TRBJ2-1
D gene: TRBD2
V gene: TRBV2
clone size: NA

CDR3 protein: CASSLVWDSPLHF
CDR3 DNA: TGTGCCAGCAGTTTAGTTTGGGATTCACCCCTCCACTTT
J gene: TRBJ1-6
D gene: NA
V gene: TRBV12-3/TRBV12-4
clone size: many

CDR3 protein: CASSLAGGPSTDTQYF
CDR3 DNA: TGTGCCAGCAGTTTAGCGGGAGGGCCCTCGACAGATACGCAGTATTTT
J gene: TRBJ2-3
D gene: TRBD2
V gene: TRBV12-3/TRBV12-4
clone size: many

CDR3 protein: CASSADRGRLGTQYF
CDR3 DNA: TGCGCCAGCAGCGCGGACAGGGGGCGTCTGGGTACGCAGTATTTT
J gene: TRBJ2-3
D gene: TRBD1
V gene: TRBV5-1
clone size: many

CDR3 protein: CATQGLGGREKLFF
CDR3 DNA: TGTGCCACCCAAGGGCTGGGGGGGCGGGAAAAACTGTTTTTT
J gene: TRBJ1-4
D gene: NA
V gene: TRBV15
clone size: once

CDR3 protein: CASSISGGGPYEQYF
CDR3 DNA: TGTGCCAGTAGTATATCGGGCGGGGGGCCCTACGAGCAGTACTTC
J gene: TRBJ2-7
D gene: TRBD2
V gene: TRBV19
clone size: NA

CDR3 protein: CASSFPSGVADTQYF
CDR3 DNA: TGTGCCAGCAGCTTTCCGAGCGGGGTGGCGGATACGCAGTATTTT
J gene: TRBJ2-3
D gene: TRBD2
V gene: TRBV5-6
clone size: many

CDR3 protein: CASSAQGYGNTIYF
CDR3 DNA: TGTGCCAGCAGCGCGCAGGGGTACGGAAACACCATATATTTT
J gene: TRBJ1-3
D gene: NA
V gene: TRBV9
clone size: few

CDR3 protein: CASSPEGLAGGGTQYF
CDR3 DNA: TGTGCCAGCAGCCCGGAGGGACTAGCGGGAGGGGGTACGCAGTATTTT
J gene: TRBJ2-3
D gene: TRBD2
V gene: TRBV5-8
clone size: NA

CDR3 protein: CASSLEISSNQPQHF
CDR3 DNA: TGTGCCAGCAGCTTAGAAATTTCTTCGAATCAGCCCCAGCATTTT
J gene: TRBJ1-5
D gene: NA
V gene: TRBV11-2
clone size: many

CDR3 protein: CASSLRLAGLEEQFF
CDR3 DNA: TGTGCCAGCAGTTTAAGACTAGCGGGGCTGGAGGAGCAGTTCTTC
J gene: TRBJ2-1
D gene: TRBD2
V gene: TRBV28
clone size: many

CDR3 protein: CASSPPIPEVGREGLHEQFF
CDR3 DNA: TGTGCCAGCAGCCCACCCATACCGGAGGTCGGGCGGGAGGGCCTACACGAGCAGTTCTTC
J gene: TRBJ2-1
D gene: TRBD2
V gene: TRBV7-9
clone size: few

CDR3 protein: CASRRTSGGPVGEQFF
CDR3 DNA: TGTGCCAGCAGACGGACTAGCGGGGGGCCCGTTGGTGAGCAGTTCTTC
J gene: TRBJ2-1
D gene: TRBD2
V gene: TRBV3-1
clone size: many

CDR3 protein: CASSMGNRETQYF
CDR3 DNA: TGTGCCAGTAGTATGGGCAATCGGGAGACCCAGTACTTC
J gene: TRBJ2-5
D gene: NA
V gene: TRBV19
clone size: few

CDR3 protein: CASMQGGYTQYF
CDR3 DNA: TGTGCCAGCATGCAGGGAGGGTATACGCAGTATTTT
J gene: TRBJ2-3
D gene: TRBD2
V gene: TRBV28
clone size: NA

CDR3 protein: CASRRGQGGNTGELFF
CDR3 DNA: TGTGCCAGCAGACGCGGACAGGGGGGGAACACCGGGGAGCTGTTTTTT
J gene: TRBJ2-2
D gene: TRBD1
V gene: TRBV12-3/TRBV12-4
clone size: many

CDR3 protein: CSAPRSGGGYNEQFF
CDR3 DNA: TGCAGTGCTCCCAGGAGCGGGGGAGGCTACAATGAGCAGTTCTTC
J gene: TRBJ2-1
D gene: TRBD2
V gene: TRBV20-1
clone size: NA

CDR3 protein: CASSGTQRLRTDTQYF
CDR3 DNA: TGTGCCAGCAGCGGAACGCAGCGACTTCGCACAGATACGCAGTATTTT
J gene: TRBJ2-3
D gene: NA
V gene: TRBV5-4
clone size: NA

CDR3 protein: CASSSQPTDTQYF
CDR3 DNA: TGTGCCAGCAGCAGCCAACCCACAGATACGCAGTATTTT
J gene: TRBJ2-3
D gene: NA
V gene: TRBV27
clone size: many

CDR3 protein: CASSLGTSGGASTDTQYF
CDR3 DNA: TGTGCCAGCAGCCTCGGGACTAGCGGGGGGGCGAGCACAGATACGCAGTATTTT
J gene: TRBJ2-3
D gene: TRBD2
V gene: TRBV11-2
clone size: many

CDR3 protein: CASSYRVTAEGELFF
CDR3 DNA: TGTGCCAGCAGTTACAGGGTCACCGCCGAGGGGGAGCTGTTTTTT
J gene: TRBJ2-2
D gene: NA
V gene: TRBV6-2/TRBV6-3
clone size: NA

CDR3 protein: CASSRTGARPNEKLFF
CDR3 DNA: TGTGCCAGCAGCAGGACAGGAGCAAGACCAAATGAAAAACTGTTTTTT
J gene: TRBJ1-4
D gene: TRBD1
V gene: TRBV6-1
clone size: many

CDR3 protein: CASSPPGVKQETQYF
CDR3 DNA: TGTGCCAGCAGCCCTCCAGGGGTGAAGCAAGAGACCCAGTACTTC
J gene: TRBJ2-5
D gene: NA
V gene: TRBV13
clone size: NA

CDR3 protein: CASSLDVSYNSPLHF
CDR3 DNA: TGTGCCAGCAGCTTGGACGTCTCCTATAATTCACCCCTCCACTTT
J gene: TRBJ1-6
D gene: NA
V gene: TRBV11-2
clone size: few

CDR3 protein: CASSLLSGTYNEQFF
CDR3 DNA: TGTGCCAGCAGTTTACTAAGCGGGACTTACAATGAGCAGTTCTTC
J gene: TRBJ2-1
D gene: TRBD2
V gene: TRBV28
clone size: many

CDR3 protein: CASSEGQGGSAEQYF
CDR3 DNA: TGTGCCAGCAGTGAAGGCCAGGGAGGTTCGGCCGAGCAGTACTTC
J gene: TRBJ2-7
D gene: NA
V gene: TRBV6-1
clone size: many

CDR3 protein: CSARDPRKSEKLFF
CDR3 DNA: TGCAGTGCTAGAGATCCCCGGAAGAGTGAAAAACTGTTTTTT
J gene: TRBJ1-4
D gene: NA
V gene: TRBV20-1
clone size: many